A selection of T cell receptor beta chains follows, all from one sample in a study of metastatic and nonmetastatic thyroid tumors. Using MiXCR, TCRdb reanalyzed the PCR reads. The sample comprises tens of thousands of clones, approximately 12% of which are singletons, and around 9% rests with the top ten. Specimen: tumor tissue. Receptor source: a female donor with papillary thyroid cancer or a benign thyroid nodule (not recorded which). Some clones in this sample may be carry-over from other donors' samples. Both conserved end residues are trimmed from each CDR3. D genes are given only for firm matches. The size of a clone is reported for some rows only, either as once, few or many, or as a class for expanded clones.

d_gene: -
j_gene: TRBJ2-2
v_gene: TRBV27
abundance: many
CDR3aa: ASRSPGATTGELF

d_gene: -
j_gene: TRBJ1-1
v_gene: TRBV2
abundance: many
CDR3aa: ASSTRRDQNTEAF

d_gene: TRBD1
j_gene: TRBJ2-7
v_gene: TRBV2
abundance: many
CDR3aa: VSTSRTGGYEQY

d_gene: -
j_gene: TRBJ2-1
v_gene: TRBV6-6
abundance: many
CDR3aa: ASSSTRTGGGTSGTYNEQF

d_gene: TRBD2
j_gene: TRBJ2-3
v_gene: TRBV5-1
abundance: few
CDR3aa: ANSLAETAGASTDTQY

d_gene: TRBD1
j_gene: TRBJ2-7
v_gene: TRBV4-3
abundance: -
CDR3aa: ASSRARGQGVIEQY

d_gene: -
j_gene: TRBJ1-2
v_gene: TRBV7-9
abundance: few
CDR3aa: ANSPNLYYT

d_gene: TRBD2
j_gene: TRBJ2-1
v_gene: TRBV7-9
abundance: many
CDR3aa: ASTTSSGREF

d_gene: -
j_gene: TRBJ1-1
v_gene: TRBV3-1
abundance: -
CDR3aa: ASTVGGVLTEAF

d_gene: -
j_gene: TRBJ2-5
v_gene: TRBV5-1
abundance: many
CDR3aa: ATKKSGAQETQY

d_gene: TRBD1
j_gene: TRBJ1-2
v_gene: TRBV2
abundance: many
CDR3aa: ASGRGPGYGYT

d_gene: -
j_gene: TRBJ1-2
v_gene: TRBV15
abundance: medium-sized
CDR3aa: ATSREGTAANGYT

d_gene: TRBD2
j_gene: TRBJ2-5
v_gene: TRBV5-1
abundance: many
CDR3aa: ASSPGGANGETQY

d_gene: -
j_gene: TRBJ2-3
v_gene: TRBV5-1
abundance: many
CDR3aa: ASSYFTGPGGTDTQY

d_gene: -
j_gene: TRBJ2-1
v_gene: TRBV30
abundance: -
CDR3aa: AHSSGTRVDERF

d_gene: -
j_gene: TRBJ2-7
v_gene: TRBV9
abundance: many
CDR3aa: ASSVGIGGYEQY

d_gene: -
j_gene: TRBJ1-1
v_gene: TRBV20-1
abundance: -
CDR3aa: SAEPSPGYGAF

d_gene: TRBD2
j_gene: TRBJ2-7
v_gene: TRBV20-1
abundance: many
CDR3aa: SARGTSGRDSYEQY

d_gene: -
j_gene: TRBJ2-1
v_gene: TRBV5-1
abundance: many
CDR3aa: ASSLDIVSYNEQF

d_gene: -
j_gene: TRBJ1-1
v_gene: TRBV7-3
abundance: many
CDR3aa: ASSLNGRAF

d_gene: -
j_gene: TRBJ2-3
v_gene: TRBV11-1
abundance: -
CDR3aa: ASSLGAPTDTQY

d_gene: -
j_gene: TRBJ2-2
v_gene: TRBV11-2
abundance: many
CDR3aa: ATTTLGSNTGELF

d_gene: TRBD1
j_gene: TRBJ2-1
v_gene: TRBV11-3
abundance: many
CDR3aa: ASSWGQTYNEQF

d_gene: TRBD2
j_gene: TRBJ2-1
v_gene: TRBV12-5
abundance: many
CDR3aa: ASGGLAGSEQF

d_gene: TRBD1
j_gene: TRBJ1-4
v_gene: TRBV20-1
abundance: many
CDR3aa: SARPGQGGEKLF

d_gene: TRBD2
j_gene: TRBJ2-7
v_gene: TRBV6-6
abundance: -
CDR3aa: ASSYDGTSGSTEQY

d_gene: -
j_gene: TRBJ2-7
v_gene: TRBV6-2/TRBV6-3
abundance: many
CDR3aa: ASSQAGVSYEQY

d_gene: -
j_gene: TRBJ2-7
v_gene: TRBV6-2/TRBV6-3
abundance: many
CDR3aa: ASTPWADGFYEQY